These 10 T cell receptor beta chains originate from one sample sequenced in a study of graft-versus-host responses after intestinal transplantation. TCRdb keeps only in-frame clones here, not all; method: immunoSEQ multiplex PCR. Of about 94,000 clones listed, 91% are singletons. Their target antigens are unknown. Material: unstimulated CD8+ T cells sorted from spleen or lymph node cells, obtained before intestinal transplant. The receptor source for this set is a human donor who received an intestinal transplant.

The chain couples TRBV11-2 to TRBJ1-2; tentatively, D is TRBD1 (6 bases). The V gene's germline CDR1 is SGHAT and CDR2 FQNNGV. The V gene lost 2 bases and the J gene lost 6 bases, with 13 bases spanning the gap. The CDR3 loop spans 14 amino acids. The CDR3 DNA follows: TGTGCCAGCAGCTTATTCCCTGCAGGGGATGGCTACACCTTC. Translated: CASSLFPAGDGYTF.

The V call is TRBV19, the J call TRBJ2-7, with a weak D call TRBD1 (6 bases). CDR1 LNHDA and CDR2 SQIVND come from the germline V gene (reference sequence). Trimming cost V 3 bases and J 3 bases, with 9 bases left between them. CDR3 length equals 13 residues. The CDR3 bases are TGTGCCAGTAGTATGGGACACAACTACGAGCAGTACTTC. Its translation is CASSMGHNYEQYF.

The chain joins TRBV4-3 to TRBJ2-7, with 7 positions matching TRBD1. CDR1 and CDR2 from the germline V gene are LGHNA and YSLEER. The junction had 17 bases not matched to a gene; V was cut back by 0 bases and J by 0 bases. There are 20 residues in the CDR3. CDR3 amino acids: CASSQDVIRGPESVSYEQYF. In DNA form, the CDR3 reads TGCGCCAGCAGCCAAGATGTGATAAGGGGGCCGGAATCAGTCTCCTACGAGCAGTACTTC.

The rearrangement joins TRBV4-3 to TRBJ2-1, with 7 nucleotides matching TRBD2. Per germline, CDR1 LGHNA and CDR2 YSLEER. Trimming took 0 bases from V and 3 from J; bases not matched to a gene: 5. This CDR3 spans 16 amino acids. The chain's CDR3 is CASSQDSASGYNEQFF. The CDR3 region has the DNA TGCGCCAGCAGCCAAGATTCGGCTAGCGGCTACAATGAGCAGTTCTTC.

The gene calls are TRBV29-1 and TRBJ1-5, with 7 bases that match TRBD1. There are 11 residues in the CDR3. The V gene's germline CDR1 is SQVTM and CDR2 ANQGSEA. V dropped 4 bases and J dropped 12; count of bases not matched to a gene: 6. CDR3 residues: CSVVDREDQHF. The DNA for the CDR3 is TGCAGCGTTGTCGACAGGGAGGACCAGCATTTT.

The chain links TRBV28 to TRBJ2-1; D is perhaps TRBD1 (5 bases). Germline CDR1 MDHEN, CDR2 SYDVKM. The CDR3 extends over 16 amino acids. The germline V and J ends were trimmed by 2 bases and 4 bases, with 15 bases remaining between them. CDR3 amino acids: CASSLIPLTAYNEQFF. The CDR3 nucleotides read TGTGCCAGCAGTTTAATCCCTTTGACAGCTTACAATGAGCAGTTCTTC.

V gene TRBV10-3 combines with J gene TRBJ1-5, with unresolved D. Trimming left V 4 bases short and J 1 base short, with 11 bases between. This CDR3 has 15 amino acids. CDR1 and CDR2 (germline): ENHRY, SYGVKD. The CDR3 DNA reads TGTGCCATCAGTGTTGAGGGCTCGAGCAATCAGCCCCAGCATTTT. It is translated as CAISVEGSSNQPQHF.

The genes are TRBV6-5 and TRBJ1-1, with D tentatively TRBD1 (5 bases). V shed 11 bases and J shed 5 bases, with 15 bases lying between them. CDR1 is MNHEY and CDR2 is SVGAGI in the germline V gene. This CDR3 is 12 amino acids long. DNA of the CDR3: TGTGCCGGTGGGGACCGGGGGACTGAAGCTTTCTTT. Encoded protein: CAGGDRGTEAFF.

The chain uses TRBV2 and TRBJ1-1, with 9 nucleotides matching TRBD1. The CDR3 is made up of 16 amino acids. V trimming: 4 bases; J trimming: 8 bases; junction bases outside the gene matches: 14. The V gene's germline CDR1 is SNHLY and CDR2 FYNNEI. The CDR3 nucleotides are TGTGCCAGCAGTGTTTTTACAGGGGGCCAACCTCCCGAAGCTTTCTTT. Its translation is CASSVFTGGQPPEAFF.

V gene TRBV27 combines with J gene TRBJ2-7; possible D gene TRBD1, 6 bases. Trimming took 6 bases from V and 3 from J, leaving 18 bases between them. This CDR3 is built from 15 residues. Germline V gene data show CDR1 as MNHEY and CDR2 as SMNVEV (reference sequence). The CDR3, as DNA: TGTGCCAGCAGACTCACGGGACACCAGGTCTACGAGCAGTACTTC. Its translation is CASRLTGHQVYEQYF.